One sample yielded the 13 T cell receptor beta chains listed below, sequenced in a study of graft-versus-host responses after intestinal transplantation (dated by TCRdb to about 2021). What the time point label conveys for this sample: cells obtained before transplantation from donor or recipient. The library was built by means of the immunoSEQ multiplex PCR assay. TCRdb carries this immuneACCESS record with in-frame sequences only. Its versions omit some clonotypes, under half of them owing to an unresolved V gene in the studies checked, with the rest unexplained. Recorded for this sample are 90,000 to 150,000 clones; approximately 92% of them occurred a single time. The top ten constitute around 0.12% of the sample. These TCRs' antigens remain unknown. The source was unstimulated CD4+ T cells sorted from spleen or lymph node cells, collected before intestinal transplant. These receptors were obtained from a human donor who received an intestinal transplant.

This clone is a singleton in its sample. The chain links TRBV9 to TRBJ2-3; 9 bases fit TRBD2. The CDR3 extends over 18 amino acids. Trimming at V came to 0 bases and at J to 0 bases, leaving 8 bases not matched to a gene. In germline, CDR1 is SGDLS, CDR2 YYNGEE. The CDR3 protein is CASSVGNTSGCSTDTQYF. The DNA of the CDR3 is TGTGCCAGCAGCGTAGGAAACACTAGCGGGTGTAGCACAGATACGCAGTATTTT.

This chain uses TRBV29-1 with TRBJ2-5; D gene uncertain. The CDR3 is made up of 13 amino acids. V was trimmed by 7 bases and J by 1 base, leaving 13 bases between them. In germline, CDR1 is SQVTM, CDR2 ANQGSEA. The CDR3 loop is CSGSRVPQETQYF. The CDR3 nucleotides read TGCAGCGGCAGTAGGGTTCCCCAAGAGACCCAGTACTTC.

The chain links TRBV7-9 to TRBJ2-1, with TRBD2 matching 9 bases. CDR3 length: 15 amino acids. Germline trimming cut 5 bases from V and 5 bases from J; bases unmatched to any gene: 7. Germline V gene lookup returns CDR1 SEHNR and CDR2 FQNEAQ (reference sequence). This chain's CDR3 is CASSVSGSVNNEQFF. CDR3 sequence (DNA): TGTGCCAGCAGCGTTAGCGGGAGCGTAAACAATGAGCAGTTCTTC.

The genes are TRBV9 and TRBJ2-7; 10 bases map to TRBD2. The CDR3 runs to 15 residues. Germline V gives CDR1 SGDLS, CDR2 YYNGEE. After removal of 3 bases from V and 4 bases from J, the junction contained 7 bases not matched to a gene. This CDR3 reads CASSANPLAGYEQYF. The CDR3 DNA follows: TGTGCCAGCAGCGCAAACCCACTAGCGGGATACGAGCAGTACTTC.

The gene calls are TRBV5-1 and TRBJ2-6; 8 bases match TRBD2. The V and J ends lost 4 bases and 0 bases, in that order; junction bases with no gene match: 12. CDR1 is SGHRS and CDR2 is YFSETQ in the germline V gene. The CDR3 spans 19 residues. CDR3 nucleotides: TGCGCCAGCAGCCCCGGCCTAGCGGGCGTTGCCTCTGGGGCCAACGTCCTGACTTTC. Amino acids: CASSPGLAGVASGANVLTF.

This clone was seen only once. This chain links TRBV4-1 with TRBJ2-5; perhaps TRBD1 as D (5 bases). The CDR3 runs to 16 residues. The V end lost 1 base, the J end lost 2 bases, and 14 bases lay between the germline ends. CDR1 and CDR2 from the germline V gene are MGHRA and YSYEKL. CDR3 DNA: TGCGCCAGCAGCCAAGGGGGTCAGGGTAGACAAGAGACCCAGTACTTC. Amino acids: CASSQGGQGRQETQYF.

V gene TRBV30 combines with J gene TRBJ1-3; D remains unclear. From germline, CDR1 is GTSNPN and CDR2 SVGIG (reference sequence). CDR3 size: 12 residues. Trimming left V 0 bases short and J 4 bases short, with 4 bases between. As DNA, the CDR3 is TGTGCCTGGAGTGTACGCGGAAACACCATATATTTT. Translated: CAWSVRGNTIYF.

V usage is TRBV11-2 and J usage is TRBJ2-7; D gene unclear. V was shortened by 1 base and J by 5 bases, with 6 bases between the two germline ends. Germline V CDR1 and CDR2: SGHAT, FQNNGV. This CDR3 is built from 12 residues. In nucleotides, the CDR3 is TGTGCCAGCAGCTTAGGAGGTAACGAGCAGTACTTC. Translated, it gives CASSLGGNEQYF.

The gene calls are TRBV19 and TRBJ2-3; D unclear. With 6 bases removed from V and 2 bases from J, the gap between germline ends came to 9 bases. This CDR3 region has 13 residues. CDR1 is LNHDA, CDR2 SQIVND, per germline (reference sequence). The CDR3: CASSIFPTDTQYF. Here the CDR3 DNA reads TGTGCCAGTAGCATTTTCCCCACAGATACGCAGTATTTT.

This clone occurred once. CDR3 DNA: TGTGCCAGCAGGGGGACACCGTCCTACGAGCAGTACTTC. Protein product: CASRGTPSYEQYF. The V call is TRBV6-5, the J call TRBJ2-7; the D gene is possibly TRBD1 (6 bases). Trimming pared 6 bases from V and 1 base from J, leaving 10 bases between. The CDR3 covers 13 residues. Germline CDR1 MNHEY, CDR2 SVGAGI.

V usage is TRBV11-3 and J usage is TRBJ2-7, with no clear D. This CDR3 region has 15 residues. The germline V gene has CDR1 SGHNT and CDR2 YENEEA. V was cut by 2 bases and J by 1 base, with 12 bases left in between. The CDR3 DNA reads as TGTGCCAGCAGCTTAATGGCAGGACCATCCTACGAGCAGTACTTC. Amino acids: CASSLMAGPSYEQYF. Filled out from reference TRBV11-3 and TRBJ2-7, the complete variable domain reads EAGVVQSPRYKIIEKKQPVAFWCNPISGHNTLYWYLQNLGQGPELLIRYENEEAVDDSQLPKDRFSAERLKGVDSTLKIQPAELGDSAVYLCASSLMAGPSYEQYFGPGTRLTVT.

The V and J genes are TRBV6-1 and TRBJ2-1, with 9 bases fitting TRBD2. The V gene's germline CDR1 is MNHNS and CDR2 SASEGT. V dropped 4 bases and J dropped 0; count of bases not matched to a gene: 10. CDR3 length: 18 amino acids. CDR3 in DNA: TGTGCCAGCAGTGCCGGACTAGCGAGAAAGGGCTCCTACAATGAGCAGTTCTTC. This sequence encodes CASSAGLARKGSYNEQFF.

The rearrangement links TRBV7-2 to TRBJ1-5; TRBD1 matches 10 bases. The J segment lost 6 bases and the V segment lost 4 bases, leaving 12 bases of the junction unmatched. This CDR3 is 17 amino acids long. Germline V gene sequence: CDR1 SGHTA, CDR2 FQGNSA. The CDR3 loop is CASSSESTGGAGQPQHF. The CDR3, as DNA: TGTGCCAGCAGCTCGGAATCGACAGGGGGCGCAGGTCAGCCCCAGCATTTT.